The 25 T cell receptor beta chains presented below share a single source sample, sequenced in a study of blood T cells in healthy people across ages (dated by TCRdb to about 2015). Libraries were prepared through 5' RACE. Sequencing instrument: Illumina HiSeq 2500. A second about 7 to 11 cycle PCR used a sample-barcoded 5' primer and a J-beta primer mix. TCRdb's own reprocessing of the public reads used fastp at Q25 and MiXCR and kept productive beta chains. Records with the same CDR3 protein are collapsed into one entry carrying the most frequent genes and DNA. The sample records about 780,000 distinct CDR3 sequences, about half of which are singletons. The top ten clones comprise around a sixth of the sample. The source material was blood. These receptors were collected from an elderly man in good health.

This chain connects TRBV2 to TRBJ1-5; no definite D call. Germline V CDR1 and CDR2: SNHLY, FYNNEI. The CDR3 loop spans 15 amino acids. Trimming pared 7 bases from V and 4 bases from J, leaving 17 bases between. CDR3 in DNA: TGTGCCAGCATGAGTGGAGGGTTGGGGAATCAGCCCCAGCATTTT. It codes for CASMSGGLGNQPQHF.

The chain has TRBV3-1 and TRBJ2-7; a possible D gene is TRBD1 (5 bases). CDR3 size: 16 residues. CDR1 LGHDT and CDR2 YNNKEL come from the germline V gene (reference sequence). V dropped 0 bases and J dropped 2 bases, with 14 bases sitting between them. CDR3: CASSQDLRTSTYEQYF. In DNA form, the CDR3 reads TGTGCCAGCAGCCAAGATCTGCGGACATCAACCTACGAGCAGTACTTC.

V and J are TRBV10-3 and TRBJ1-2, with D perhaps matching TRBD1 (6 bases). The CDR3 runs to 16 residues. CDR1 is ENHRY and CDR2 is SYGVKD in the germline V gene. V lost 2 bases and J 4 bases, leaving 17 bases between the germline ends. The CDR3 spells CAISEKGGGPFYGYTF. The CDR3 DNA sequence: TGTGCCATCAGTGAGAAGGGCGGGGGCCCGTTCTATGGCTACACCTTC.

The CDR3 DNA reads TGTGCCAGCAGCAGAGCTGTGGCAGAGACCCAGTACTTC. Translation gives CASSRAVAETQYF. J is TRBJ2-5 and V is TRBV7-3; the D is unclear. This CDR3 comprises 13 residues. Per germline, CDR1 SGHTA and CDR2 FQGTGA. With 5 bases removed from V and 4 bases from J, the gap between germline ends came to 11 bases.

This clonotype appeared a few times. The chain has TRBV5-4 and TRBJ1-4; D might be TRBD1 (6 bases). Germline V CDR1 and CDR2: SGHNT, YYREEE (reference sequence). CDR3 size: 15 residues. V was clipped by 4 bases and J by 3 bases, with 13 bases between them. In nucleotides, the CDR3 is TGTGCCAGCAGCAAGACAGGTGAACCTAATGAAAAACTGTTTTTT. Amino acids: CASSKTGEPNEKLFF. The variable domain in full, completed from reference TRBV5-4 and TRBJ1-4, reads ETGVTQSPTHLIKTRGQQVTLRCSSQSGHNTVSWYQQALGQGPQFIFQYYREEENGRGNFPPRFSGLQFPNYSSELNVNALELDDSALYLCASSKTGEPNEKLFFGSGTQLSVL.

As DNA, the CDR3 is TGCAGCGTTGAGTCGAGTAGGGGGTACGGCTACACCTTC. Its translation: CSVESSRGYGYTF. The chain uses TRBV29-1 and TRBJ1-2; a possible D gene is TRBD1 (6 bases). CDR3 length: 13 residues. Germline CDR1 SQVTM, CDR2 ANQGSEA. Trimming removed 3 bases at V and 8 bases at J, with 16 bases between. Based on the CDR3 plus reference TRBV29-1 and TRBJ1-2, the full variable domain is SAVISQKPSRDICQRGTSLTIQCQVDSQVTMMFWYRQQPGQSLTLIATANQGSEATYESGFVIDKFPISRPNLTFSTLTVSNMSPEDSSIYLCSVESSRGYGYTFGSGTRLTVV.

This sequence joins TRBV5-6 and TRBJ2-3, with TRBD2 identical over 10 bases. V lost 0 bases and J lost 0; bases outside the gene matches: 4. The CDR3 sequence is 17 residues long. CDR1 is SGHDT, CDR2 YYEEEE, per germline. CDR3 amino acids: CASSLGTSGPSTDTQYF. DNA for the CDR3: TGTGCCAGCAGCTTGGGGACTAGCGGACCTAGCACAGATACGCAGTATTTT.

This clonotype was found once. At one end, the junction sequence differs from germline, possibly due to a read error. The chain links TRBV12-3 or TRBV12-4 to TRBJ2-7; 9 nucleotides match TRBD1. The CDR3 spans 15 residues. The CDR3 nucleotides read TGTGCCAGCAGGAGGAAGGGGACAGGGTATTACGAGCAGTCCTTC. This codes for CASRRKGTGYYEQSF.

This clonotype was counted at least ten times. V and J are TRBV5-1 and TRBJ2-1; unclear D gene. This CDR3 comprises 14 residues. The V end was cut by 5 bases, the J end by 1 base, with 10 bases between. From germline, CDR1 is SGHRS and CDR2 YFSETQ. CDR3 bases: TGCGCCAGCAGTACCCAGAGTTCCTACAATGAGCAGTTCTTC. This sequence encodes CASSTQSSYNEQFF. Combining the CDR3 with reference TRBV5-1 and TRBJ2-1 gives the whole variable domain KAGVTQTPRYLIKTRGQQVTLSCSPISGHRSVSWYQQTPGQGLQFLFEYFSETQRNKGNFPGRFSGRQFSNSRSEMNVSTLELGDSALYLCASSTQSSYNEQFFGPGTRLTVL.

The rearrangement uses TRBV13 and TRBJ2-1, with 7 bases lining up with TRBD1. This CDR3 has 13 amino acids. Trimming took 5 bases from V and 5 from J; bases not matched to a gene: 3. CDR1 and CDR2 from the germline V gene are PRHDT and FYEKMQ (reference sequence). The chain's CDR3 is CASSRGQNNEQFF. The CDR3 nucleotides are TGTGCCAGCAGCCGGGGACAGAACAATGAGCAGTTCTTC.

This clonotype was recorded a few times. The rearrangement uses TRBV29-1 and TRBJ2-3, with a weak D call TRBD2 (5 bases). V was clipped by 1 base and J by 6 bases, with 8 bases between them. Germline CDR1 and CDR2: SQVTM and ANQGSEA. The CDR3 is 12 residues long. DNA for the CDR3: TGCAGCGTTGAAGCGGGGTCGGATACGCAGTATTTT. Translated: CSVEAGSDTQYF.

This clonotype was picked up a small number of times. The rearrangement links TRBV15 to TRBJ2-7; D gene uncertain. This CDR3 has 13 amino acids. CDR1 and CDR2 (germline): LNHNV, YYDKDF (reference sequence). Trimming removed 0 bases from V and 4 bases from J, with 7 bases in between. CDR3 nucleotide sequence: TGTGCCACCAGCAGAGAAAGGGAATACGAGCAGTACTTC. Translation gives CATSREREYEQYF.

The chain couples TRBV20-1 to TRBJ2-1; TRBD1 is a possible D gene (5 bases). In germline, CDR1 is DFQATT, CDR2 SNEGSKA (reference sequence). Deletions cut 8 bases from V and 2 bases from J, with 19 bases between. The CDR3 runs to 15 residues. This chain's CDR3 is CSPRPSGLPYNEQFF. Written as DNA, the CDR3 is TGCAGTCCAAGGCCATCAGGGCTACCCTACAATGAGCAGTTCTTC.

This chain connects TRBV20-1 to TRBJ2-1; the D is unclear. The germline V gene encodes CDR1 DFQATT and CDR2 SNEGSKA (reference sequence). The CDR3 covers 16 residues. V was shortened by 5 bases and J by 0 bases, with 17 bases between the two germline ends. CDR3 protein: CSAETVAPSSYNEQFF. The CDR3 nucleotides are TGCAGTGCTGAGACCGTCGCACCGAGCTCCTACAATGAGCAGTTCTTC.

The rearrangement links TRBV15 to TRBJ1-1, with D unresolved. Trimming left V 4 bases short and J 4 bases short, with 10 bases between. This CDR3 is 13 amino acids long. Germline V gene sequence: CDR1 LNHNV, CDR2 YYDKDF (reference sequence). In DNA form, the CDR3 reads TGTGCCACCAGCATACGGGGAGGCACTGAAGCTTTCTTT. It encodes CATSIRGGTEAFF.

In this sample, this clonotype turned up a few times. The CDR3 protein is CASSFTGEDYGYTF. CDR3 bases: TGTGCCAGCAGTTTTACAGGGGAGGACTATGGCTACACCTTC. The V and J genes are TRBV28 and TRBJ1-2, with TRBD1 identical over 7 bases. V gave up 3 bases and J gave up 3 bases; unmatched junction bases: 4. The CDR3 has 14 residues. The germline V gene encodes CDR1 MDHEN and CDR2 SYDVKM.

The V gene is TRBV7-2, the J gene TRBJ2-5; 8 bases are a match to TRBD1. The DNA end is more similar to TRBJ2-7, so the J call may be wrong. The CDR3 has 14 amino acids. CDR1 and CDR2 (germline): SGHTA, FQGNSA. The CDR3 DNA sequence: TGTGCCAGCAGCTTAGTGGGACAGGCAAACGAGCAGTACTTC. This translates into CASSLVGQANEQYF.

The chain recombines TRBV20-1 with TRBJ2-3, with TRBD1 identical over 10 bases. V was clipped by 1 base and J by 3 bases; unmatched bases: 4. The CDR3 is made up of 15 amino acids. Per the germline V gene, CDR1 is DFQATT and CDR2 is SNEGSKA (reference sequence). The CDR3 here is CSARGRQGATDTQYF. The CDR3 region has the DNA TGCAGTGCTAGAGGTCGACAGGGGGCTACAGATACGCAGTATTTT.

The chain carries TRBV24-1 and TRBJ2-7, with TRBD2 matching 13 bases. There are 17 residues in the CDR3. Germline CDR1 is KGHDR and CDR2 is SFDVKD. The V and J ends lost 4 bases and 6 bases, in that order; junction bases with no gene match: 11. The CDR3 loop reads CATSDGTGLAGSVEQYF. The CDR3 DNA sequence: TGTGCCACCAGTGACGGGACGGGACTAGCGGGATCGGTCGAGCAGTACTTC.

The CDR3 spells CASTLSRIYGYTF. The CDR3 DNA follows: TGTGCCAGCACTCTAAGCCGGATCTATGGCTACACCTTC. This chain links TRBV12-3 or TRBV12-4 with TRBJ1-2; D remains ambiguous. This CDR3 contains 13 residues. Trimming left V 7 bases short and J 4 bases short, with 13 bases between.

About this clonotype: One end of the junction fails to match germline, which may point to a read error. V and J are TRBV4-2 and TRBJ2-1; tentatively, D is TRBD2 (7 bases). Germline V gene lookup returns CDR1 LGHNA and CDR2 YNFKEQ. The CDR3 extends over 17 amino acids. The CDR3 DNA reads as TGTGCCGGCAGCCGGGAGGCGGGGGCCTTAGCTTACAATGAGCAGTTCTTC. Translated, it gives CAGSREAGALAYNEQFF.

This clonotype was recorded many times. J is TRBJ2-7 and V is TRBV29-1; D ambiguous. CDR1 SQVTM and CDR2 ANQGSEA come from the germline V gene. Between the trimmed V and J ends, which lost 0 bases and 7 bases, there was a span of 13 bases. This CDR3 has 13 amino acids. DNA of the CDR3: TGCAGCGTTGAAGAGAGTGCCGCCCTGGAGCAGTACTTC. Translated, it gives CSVEESAALEQYF.

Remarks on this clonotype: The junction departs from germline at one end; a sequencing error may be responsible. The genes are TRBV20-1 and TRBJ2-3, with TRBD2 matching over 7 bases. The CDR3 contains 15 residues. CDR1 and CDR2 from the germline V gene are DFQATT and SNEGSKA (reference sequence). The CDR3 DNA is TGCAGTGCTAGATCGGCGGGAGAGGCTAGAGATACGCGGTATTTT. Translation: CSARSAGEARDTRYF.

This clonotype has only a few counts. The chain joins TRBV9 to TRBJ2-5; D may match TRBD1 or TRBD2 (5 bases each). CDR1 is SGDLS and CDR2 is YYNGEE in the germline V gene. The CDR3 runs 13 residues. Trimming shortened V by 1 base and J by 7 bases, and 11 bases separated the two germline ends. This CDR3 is CASSVRGAGTQYF. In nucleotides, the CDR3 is TGTGCCAGCAGCGTAAGAGGGGCAGGGACCCAGTACTTC.

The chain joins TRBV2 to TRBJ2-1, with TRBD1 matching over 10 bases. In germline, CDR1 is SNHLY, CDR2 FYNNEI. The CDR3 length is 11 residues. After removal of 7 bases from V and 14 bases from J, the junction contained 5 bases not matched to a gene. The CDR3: CASTSGQGEFF. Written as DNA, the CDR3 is TGTGCCAGCACTTCCGGACAGGGGGAGTTCTTC.